This TCR beta chain derives from a study of identical twins. General observations from the study: When twins shared out-of-frame alpha sequences, those sequences had excess low generation probability.

This clonotype was picked up many times. Its target is unknown. The trim removed 2 bases at V and 9 bases at J, leaving 7 bases unmatched. The germline V gene encodes CDR1 SGHRS and CDR2 YFSETQ. This CDR3 region has 14 residues. Using its own MiXCR run on the 5' RACE reads, TCRdb lists one record per CDR3 protein. The data show around 510,000 distinct CDR3 sequences, around 15% seen once. The same sample was also used in a study of yellow fever vaccine responses in identical twins. That work states: Twins' vaccine T cell responses reportedly seemed partly convergent and partly personalized.

The chain couples TRBV5-1 to TRBJ2-1, with 8 bases aligning to TRBD2. The sequence was obtained from a woman between 18 and 29 years old in good health. The sequenced sample was CD4+ T cells sorted from blood. The CDR3, as DNA: TGCGCCAGCAGCTTTTCGCGGGGGGCCACTGAGCAGTTCTTC. The encoded protein is CASSFSRGATEQFF.